The TCR beta chain described here comes from a study of a mutant IDH1 vaccine in newly diagnosed glioma. Study at large: Treated patients comprised 62.5% males and about 40% females, mean age roughly 44 years. Earlier treatment was radiotherapy, temozolomide, or both, with most getting both.

Time point meaning: baseline, week 1 (first vaccination visit). The sample's treatment: pre-vaccination baseline after standard-of-care therapy. Tumors from donors were new WHO grade 3 or 4 IDH1-mutant astrocytomas with ATRX loss. Study-wide points: The study observed vaccine-induced immune responses in 90% to 95% of patients.

Deletions cut 0 bases from V and 5 bases from J, with 16 bases between. CDR3 length equals 16 residues. Germline V gives CDR1 LGHNA, CDR2 YSLEER. TCRdb's copy holds only in-frame clones and misses some; the assay was immunoSEQ multiplex PCR. The sample includes about 36,000 clones, roughly 78% of them seen just once. Points on this clone: Antigen unknown.

The V gene is TRBV4-3, the J gene TRBJ1-1; D is uncertain. The TCR was taken from a man aged 40-49 years with glioma. Some clones in this sample may be carry-over from other donors' samples. The specimen comprised PBMCs, sampled from a glioma patient treated with radiotherapy, temozolomide or both. The DNA for the CDR3 is TGCGCCAGCAGCCAAGATAGGGCGGGAGTGAGGACTGAAGCTTTCTTT. It translates to CASSQDRAGVRTEAFF.